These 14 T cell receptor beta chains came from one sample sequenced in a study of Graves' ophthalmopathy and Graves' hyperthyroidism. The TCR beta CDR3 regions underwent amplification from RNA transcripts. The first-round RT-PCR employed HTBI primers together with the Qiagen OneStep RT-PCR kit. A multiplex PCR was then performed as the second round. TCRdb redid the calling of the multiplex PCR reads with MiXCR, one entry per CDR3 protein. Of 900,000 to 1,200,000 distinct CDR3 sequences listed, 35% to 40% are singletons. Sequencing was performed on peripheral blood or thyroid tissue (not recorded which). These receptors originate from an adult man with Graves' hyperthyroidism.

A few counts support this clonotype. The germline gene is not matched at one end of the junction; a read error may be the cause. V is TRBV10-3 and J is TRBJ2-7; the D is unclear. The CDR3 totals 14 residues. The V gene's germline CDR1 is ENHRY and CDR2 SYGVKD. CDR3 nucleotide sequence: TGTGCCAGCAGTTCGGACGACCTAGAATTAGAGCAGTACTTC. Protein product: CASSSDDLELEQYF.

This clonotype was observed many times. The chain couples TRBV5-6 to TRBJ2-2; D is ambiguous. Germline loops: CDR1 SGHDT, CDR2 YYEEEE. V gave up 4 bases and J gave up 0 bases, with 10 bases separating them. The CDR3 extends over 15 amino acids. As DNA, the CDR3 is TGTGCCAGCAGCCCACCCACAACGAACACCGGGGAGCTGTTTTTT. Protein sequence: CASSPPTTNTGELFF.

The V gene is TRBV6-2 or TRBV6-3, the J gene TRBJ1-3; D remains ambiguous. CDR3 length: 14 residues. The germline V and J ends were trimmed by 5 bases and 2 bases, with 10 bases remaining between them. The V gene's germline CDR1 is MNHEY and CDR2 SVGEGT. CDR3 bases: TGTGCCAGCAGTCGACCAGAGGCTGGAAACACCATATATTTT. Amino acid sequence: CASSRPEAGNTIYF.

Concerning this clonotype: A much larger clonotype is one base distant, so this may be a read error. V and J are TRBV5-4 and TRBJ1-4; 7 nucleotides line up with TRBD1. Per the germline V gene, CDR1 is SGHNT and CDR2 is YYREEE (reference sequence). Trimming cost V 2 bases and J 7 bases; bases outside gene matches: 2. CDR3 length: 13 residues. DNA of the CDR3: TGTGCCAGCAGCTTTGGGGACAGTGAAAAACTGTTTTTT. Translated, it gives CASSFGDSEKLFF.

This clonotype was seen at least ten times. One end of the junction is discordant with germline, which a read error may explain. DNA of the CDR3: TGCGCCAGCAGCCAAGGAAGCGGCGAGCAGTACTTC. Its protein product is CASSQGSGEQYF. The chain links TRBV14 to TRBJ2-7; D perhaps matches TRBD2 (5 bases). Germline V gene sequence: CDR1 SGHDN, CDR2 FVKESK. The CDR3 loop spans 12 amino acids.

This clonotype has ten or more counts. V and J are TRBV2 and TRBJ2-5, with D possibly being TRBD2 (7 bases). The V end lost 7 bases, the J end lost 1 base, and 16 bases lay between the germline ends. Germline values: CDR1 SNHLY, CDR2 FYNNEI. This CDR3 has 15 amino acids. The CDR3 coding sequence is TGTGCCAGCATCCAAGGGGGGGGAGTCCAAGAGACCCAGTACTTC. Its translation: CASIQGGGVQETQYF.

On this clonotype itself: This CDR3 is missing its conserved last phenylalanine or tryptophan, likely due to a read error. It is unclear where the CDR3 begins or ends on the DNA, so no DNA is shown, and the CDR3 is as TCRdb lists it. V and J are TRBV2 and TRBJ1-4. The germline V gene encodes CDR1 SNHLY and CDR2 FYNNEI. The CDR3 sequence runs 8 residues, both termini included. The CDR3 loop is CASSGRDS.

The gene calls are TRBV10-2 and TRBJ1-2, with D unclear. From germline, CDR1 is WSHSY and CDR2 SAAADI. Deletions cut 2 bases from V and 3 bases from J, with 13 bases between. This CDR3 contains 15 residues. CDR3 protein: CASSEPAGEHYGYTF. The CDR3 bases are TGCGCCAGCAGTGAGCCGGCAGGAGAGCACTATGGCTACACCTTC.

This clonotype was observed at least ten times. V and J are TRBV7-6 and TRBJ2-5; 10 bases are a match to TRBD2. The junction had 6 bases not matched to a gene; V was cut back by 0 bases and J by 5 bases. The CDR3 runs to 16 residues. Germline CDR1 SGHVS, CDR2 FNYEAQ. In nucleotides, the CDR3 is TGTGCCAGCAGCTTAGCCCCAGCGGGGGGGCTGGAGACCCAGTACTTC. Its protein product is CASSLAPAGGLETQYF.

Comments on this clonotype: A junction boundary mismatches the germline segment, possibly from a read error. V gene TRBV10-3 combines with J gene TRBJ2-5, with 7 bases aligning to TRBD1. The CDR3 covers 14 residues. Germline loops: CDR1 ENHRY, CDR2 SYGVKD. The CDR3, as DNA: TGTGCCATCAGTGAGCACAGGGGACAAGAGACCCGGTACTTC. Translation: CAISEHRGQETRYF.

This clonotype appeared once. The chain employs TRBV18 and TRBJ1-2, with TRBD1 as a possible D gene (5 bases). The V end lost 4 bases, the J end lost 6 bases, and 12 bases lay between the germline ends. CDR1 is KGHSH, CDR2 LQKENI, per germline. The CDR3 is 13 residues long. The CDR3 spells CASSLDSIHGYTF. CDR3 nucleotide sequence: TGTGCCAGCTCACTCGACAGTATCCATGGCTACACCTTC.

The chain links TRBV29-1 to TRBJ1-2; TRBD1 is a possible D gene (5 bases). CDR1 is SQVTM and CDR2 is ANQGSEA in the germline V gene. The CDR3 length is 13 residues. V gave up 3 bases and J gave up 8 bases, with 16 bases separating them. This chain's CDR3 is CSVESQWGMGYTF. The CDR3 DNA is TGCAGCGTTGAGTCCCAGTGGGGGATGGGCTACACCTTC.

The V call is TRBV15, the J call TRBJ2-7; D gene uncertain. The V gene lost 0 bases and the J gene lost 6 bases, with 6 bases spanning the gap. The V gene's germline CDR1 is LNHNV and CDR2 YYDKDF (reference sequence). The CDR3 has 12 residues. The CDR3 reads CATSREGLEQYF. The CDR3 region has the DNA TGTGCCACCAGCAGAGAGGGCCTCGAGCAGTACTTC.

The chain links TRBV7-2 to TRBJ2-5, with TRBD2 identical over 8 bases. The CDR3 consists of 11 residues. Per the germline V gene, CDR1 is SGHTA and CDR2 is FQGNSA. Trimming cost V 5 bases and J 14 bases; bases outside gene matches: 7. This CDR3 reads CASSAGLENYF. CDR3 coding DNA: TGTGCCAGCAGCGCGGGACTAGAAAACTACTTC.